One and the same sample provided the 27 T cell receptor beta chains below, sequenced in a study of blood T cell repertoires in COVID-19. Some clones are missing from TCRdb's copy, which holds only in-frame ones; the method was immunoSEQ multiplex PCR. The sample includes fewer than 60,000 clones, under 85% of them seen just once. The source material was peripheral blood. These receptors came from a man between 60 and 70 years old with acute or convalescent COVID-19.

The CDR3 bases are TGTGCCAGTAGCCGCCCCTGGACAGGGTTCACCGGGGAGCTGTTTTTT. Translating it yields CASSRPWTGFTGELFF. The chain employs TRBV19 and TRBJ2-2, with TRBD1 identical over 8 bases. The CDR3 spans 16 residues. In germline, CDR1 is LNHDA, CDR2 SQIVND (reference sequence). With 6 bases clipped from V and 4 bases from J, the junction kept 10 bases outside the gene matches.

This chain joins TRBV10-2 and TRBJ2-5, with D maybe TRBD1 (6 bases). Germline lookup yields CDR1 WSHSY and CDR2 SAAADI. The CDR3 runs to 12 residues. V lost 6 bases and J 5 bases, leaving 10 bases between the germline ends. The CDR3 loop is CASSSRGETQYF. The CDR3 DNA reads TGCGCCAGCAGCTCTAGGGGGGAGACCCAGTACTTC.

The V call is TRBV5-1, the J call TRBJ2-7, with D possibly TRBD2 on 5 matching bases. V lost 5 bases, J lost 0 bases, and 15 bases lay in between. CDR1 is SGHRS and CDR2 is YFSETQ in the germline V gene. The CDR3 is 15 amino acids. In nucleotides, the CDR3 is TGCGCCAGCAGGACTACAAATATCCCCTCCTACGAGCAGTACTTC. Protein: CASRTTNIPSYEQYF.

The genes are TRBV7-2 and TRBJ1-6; TRBD1 might be the D (6 bases). From germline, CDR1 is SGHTA and CDR2 FQGNSA. The CDR3 is 14 amino acids. Deletions cut 0 bases from V and 8 bases from J, with 8 bases between. Written as DNA, the CDR3 is TGTGCCAGCAGCTTAGCTGCAGGGGATTCACCCCTCCACTTT. Encoded protein: CASSLAAGDSPLHF.

In nucleotides, the CDR3 is TGCGCCAGCAGCTTGCGCCAGGGCCCGAACACTGAAGCTTTCTTT. Its protein product is CASSLRQGPNTEAFF. The V call is TRBV5-1, the J call TRBJ1-1; D is perhaps TRBD1 (5 bases). The germline V gene has CDR1 SGHRS and CDR2 YFSETQ. CDR3 length: 15 residues. V was shortened by 1 base and J by 1 base, with 11 bases between the two germline ends.

This clone was detected only a few times. The rearrangement joins TRBV30 to TRBJ1-1; TRBD1 agrees at 8 bases. This CDR3 has 14 amino acids. Germline V gene data show CDR1 as GTSNPN and CDR2 as SVGIG (reference sequence). V was clipped by 0 bases and J by 4 bases; unmatched bases: 4. CDR3 region: CAWSVDRGATEAFF. Here the CDR3 DNA reads TGTGCCTGGAGTGTTGACAGGGGAGCCACTGAAGCTTTCTTT.

The chain links TRBV9 to TRBJ2-2; perhaps TRBD2 as D (5 bases). This CDR3 comprises 15 residues. Germline CDR1 is SGDLS and CDR2 is YYNGEE. V was trimmed by 0 bases and J by 2 bases, leaving 8 bases between them. CDR3 region: CASSVAGSNTGELFF. CDR3 nucleotide sequence: TGTGCCAGCAGCGTAGCGGGGAGTAACACCGGGGAGCTGTTTTTT.

This chain uses TRBV30 with TRBJ1-2; possibly TRBD1 for D (6 bases). CDR3 size: 14 residues. Per germline, CDR1 GTSNPN and CDR2 SVGIG (reference sequence). Trimming took 0 bases from V and 8 from J, leaving 16 bases between them. The CDR3 reads CAWSVGGYVAGYTF. CDR3 sequence (DNA): TGTGCCTGGAGTGTAGGGGGTTATGTTGCGGGCTACACCTTC.

The gene calls are TRBV7-9 and TRBJ1-4, with D maybe TRBD1 (5 bases). CDR3 length: 17 residues. With 0 bases removed from V and 5 bases from J, the gap between germline ends came to 16 bases. Germline CDR1 and CDR2: SEHNR and FQNEAQ (reference sequence). CDR3 DNA sequence: TGTGCCAGCAGCTTAGCGTCAACGTCGGCAGGGAATGAAAAACTGTTTTTT. This encodes CASSLASTSAGNEKLFF.

The chain combines TRBV2 with TRBJ1-1; weak D call: TRBD1 (5 bases). The germline gives CDR1 SNHLY, CDR2 FYNNEI. V lost 6 bases and J lost 2, with 16 bases in between. CDR3 length: 15 amino acids. The CDR3, as DNA: TGTGCCAGCAGGGATATAAAAGACAGTAACACTGAAGCTTTCTTT. Protein sequence: CASRDIKDSNTEAFF.

The chain employs TRBV7-2 and TRBJ2-1, with 10 positions matching TRBD1. The CDR3 consists of 14 residues. Germline V lookup: CDR1 SGHTA, CDR2 FQGNSA. J was trimmed by 7 bases and V by 5 bases; bases with no gene match: 5. Written as DNA, the CDR3 is TGTGCCAGCAGCGGTAGGGGACAGGGGAATGAGCAGTTCTTC. It codes for CASSGRGQGNEQFF.

V gene TRBV6-1 combines with J gene TRBJ2-1; the match to TRBD2 covers 7 bases. The CDR3 totals 16 residues. J was trimmed by 1 base and V by 4 bases; bases with no gene match: 7. The germline V gene has CDR1 MNHNS and CDR2 SASEGT. Written as DNA, the CDR3 is TGTGCCAGCAGTGCCGCCCTAGCGGCTTCCTACAATGAGCAGTTCTTC. The encoded protein is CASSAALAASYNEQFF.

The V and J genes are TRBV30 and TRBJ1-2; maybe TRBD1 (5 bases). Trimming shortened V by 3 bases and J by 3 bases, and 14 bases separated the two germline ends. The CDR3 consists of 14 residues. Germline CDR1 and CDR2: GTSNPN and SVGIG (reference sequence). CDR3 DNA sequence: TGTGCCTGGAGGGGCAGGGATAGGGACTATGGCTACACCTTC. Translated: CAWRGRDRDYGYTF.

The chain recombines TRBV7-2 with TRBJ2-3, with 10 bases that match TRBD2. CDR3 length: 16 amino acids. V lost 3 bases and J lost 6; bases outside the gene matches: 9. Germline lookup yields CDR1 SGHTA and CDR2 FQGNSA. The CDR3 is CASSLSGGGRADTQYF. The CDR3 DNA sequence: TGTGCCAGCAGCTTGAGCGGGGGGGGAAGGGCGGATACGCAGTATTTT.

The chain joins TRBV30 to TRBJ2-7; tentative D call: TRBD2 (5 bases). Per germline, CDR1 GTSNPN and CDR2 SVGIG (reference sequence). The CDR3 consists of 14 residues. The V end was cut by 0 bases, the J end by 0 bases, with 9 bases between. CDR3 in DNA: TGTGCCTGGAGTGTACGAGGGCTCTCCTACGAGCAGTACTTC. Residues: CAWSVRGLSYEQYF.

The chain combines TRBV5-6 with TRBJ1-5; 9 bases map to TRBD1. This CDR3 has 15 residues. Germline CDR1 SGHDT, CDR2 YYEEEE. Losses at the gene ends were 3 bases for V and 6 bases for J; bases not matched to a gene: 7. CDR3 residues: CASSSTGGRGQPQHF. CDR3 DNA: TGTGCCAGCAGCTCAACAGGGGGCAGAGGTCAGCCCCAGCATTTT.

The chain uses TRBV27 and TRBJ1-2; 8 nucleotides match TRBD1. This CDR3 contains 14 residues. Germline CDR1 reads MNHEY; CDR2 reads SMNVEV (reference sequence). Losses at the gene ends were 3 bases for V and 4 bases for J; bases not matched to a gene: 4. DNA for the CDR3: TGTGCCAGCAGTTTCCAGGGGGCTTCCTATGGCTACACCTTC. Its translation: CASSFQGASYGYTF.

The chain couples TRBV5-1 to TRBJ1-1; TRBD1 is a possible D gene (5 bases). Germline loops: CDR1 SGHRS, CDR2 YFSETQ. The CDR3 is made up of 14 amino acids. Trimming removed 0 bases from V and 0 bases from J, with 6 bases in between. The chain's CDR3 is CASSLDRMNTEAFF. In DNA, the CDR3 is TGCGCCAGCAGCTTGGACAGGATGAACACTGAAGCTTTCTTT.

Here the CDR3 reads CAWSEGGEQYF. As DNA, the CDR3 is TGTGCCTGGAGTGAGGGAGGGGAGCAGTACTTC. The J gene is TRBJ2-7, the V gene TRBV30; 7 nucleotides line up with TRBD2. CDR1 is GTSNPN and CDR2 is SVGIG in the germline V gene (reference sequence). The trim removed 1 base at V and 7 bases at J, leaving 1 base unmatched. This CDR3 has 11 residues.

This rearrangement joins TRBV7-2 to TRBJ2-7; D perhaps matches TRBD2 (5 bases). Germline values: CDR1 SGHTA, CDR2 FQGNSA. Trimming removed 4 bases at V and 6 bases at J, with 10 bases between. The CDR3 consists of 12 residues. CDR3 sequence (DNA): TGTGCCAGCAGCTCCCAGGCGGGCGAGCAGTACTTC. It yields the protein CASSSQAGEQYF.

The chain employs TRBV4-2 and TRBJ2-3; TRBD2 matches at 11 bases. V lost 0 bases and J lost 4; bases outside the gene matches: 3. Looked up from germline, CDR1 is LGHNA and CDR2 is YNFKEQ. The CDR3 covers 16 residues. The CDR3 here is CASSQDGLAGSDTQYF. The CDR3 DNA follows: TGTGCCAGCAGCCAAGATGGACTAGCGGGTTCAGATACGCAGTATTTT.

The genes are TRBV5-8 and TRBJ1-5; the D gene is possibly TRBD1 (5 bases). V was clipped by 4 bases and J by 1 base, with 15 bases between them. Germline CDR1 SGHTS, CDR2 YDEGEE. This CDR3 contains 16 residues. CDR3: CASSRSPQGSNQPQHF. CDR3 nucleotide sequence: TGTGCCAGCAGCCGATCACCTCAGGGAAGCAATCAGCCCCAGCATTTT.

V and J are TRBV30 and TRBJ2-3; 12 nucleotides align to TRBD2. CDR1 GTSNPN and CDR2 SVGIG come from the germline V gene (reference sequence). This CDR3 comprises 15 residues. The V gene end was trimmed by 3 bases and the J gene end by 8 bases; junction bases not matched to a gene: 9. The chain's CDR3 is CAWRTSGGSGGTQYF. Written as DNA, the CDR3 is TGTGCCTGGAGAACTAGCGGGGGGTCCGGTGGTACGCAGTATTTT.

The rearrangement joins TRBV15 to TRBJ2-7, with 7 positions matching TRBD1. Germline-derived CDR1 and CDR2 are LNHNV and YYDKDF (reference sequence). CDR3 length: 15 residues. After removal of 0 bases from V and 3 bases from J, the junction contained 5 bases not matched to a gene. The CDR3 DNA sequence: TGTGCCACCAGCAGAGATGGCACAGGGGTCTACGAGCAGTACTTC. Translation: CATSRDGTGVYEQYF.

Notes on this clone: At the DNA level, this CDR3 is encoded by other sequences in the same sample as well. The chain is built from TRBV6-5 and TRBJ1-1, with D tentatively TRBD1 (5 bases). Trimming took off 0 bases at V and 1 base at J, with 9 bases between the two ends. This CDR3 has 15 amino acids. Germline loops: CDR1 MNHEY, CDR2 SVGAGI. The DNA of the CDR3 is TGTGCCAGCAGTTACTCGGGTAGGGGGAACACTGAAGCTTTCTTT. Amino acid sequence: CASSYSGRGNTEAFF.

This clone appeared a few times. The chain is built from TRBV18 and TRBJ1-5, with D hard to call. The germline V gene encodes CDR1 KGHSH and CDR2 LQKENI. The V and J ends lost 5 bases and 2 bases respectively, with 7 bases between them. The CDR3 is made up of 13 amino acids. CDR3 region: CASSYSGNQPQHF. CDR3 sequence (DNA): TGTGCCAGCTCATACAGTGGCAATCAGCCCCAGCATTTT.

The genes are TRBV27 and TRBJ2-5; 8 positions agree with TRBD1. Germline V gives CDR1 MNHEY, CDR2 SMNVEV (reference sequence). The CDR3 is made up of 16 amino acids. V shed 1 base and J 0 bases; nucleotides not matched to a gene: 4. The CDR3: CASSLWTGKYQETQYF. The CDR3 nucleotides read TGTGCCAGCAGTTTATGGACAGGGAAGTACCAAGAGACCCAGTACTTC.